The sample holds a few counts of the clone carrying this T cell receptor (beta chain). Its antigen is unidentified. The V gene end was trimmed by 5 bases and the J gene end by 9 bases; junction bases not matched to a gene: 4. The germline V gene has CDR1 MNHNY and CDR2 SVGAGI (reference sequence). The CDR3 loop spans 12 amino acids. This record comes from a study of cytomegalovirus exposure and HLA in healthy donors. It was with 60 Vbeta and 13 Jbeta primers that the PCR ran. Method: immunoSEQ multiplex PCR; TCRdb's copy keeps in-frame clones and lacks some. Here the sample spans 100,000 to 120,000 clones, about 90% being singletons. Points from the study as a whole: 150 to 200 TCR beta chains were listed as cytomegalovirus-associated.

This chain links TRBV6-6 with TRBJ2-1; 7 bases fit TRBD1. Material: PBMCs. The receptor was isolated from a man in his forties in good health and CMV-seronegative. The CDR3 DNA sequence: TGTGCCAGCAGTCAGGGGGTTGCTGAGCAGTTCTTC. Its protein product is CASSQGVAEQFF.